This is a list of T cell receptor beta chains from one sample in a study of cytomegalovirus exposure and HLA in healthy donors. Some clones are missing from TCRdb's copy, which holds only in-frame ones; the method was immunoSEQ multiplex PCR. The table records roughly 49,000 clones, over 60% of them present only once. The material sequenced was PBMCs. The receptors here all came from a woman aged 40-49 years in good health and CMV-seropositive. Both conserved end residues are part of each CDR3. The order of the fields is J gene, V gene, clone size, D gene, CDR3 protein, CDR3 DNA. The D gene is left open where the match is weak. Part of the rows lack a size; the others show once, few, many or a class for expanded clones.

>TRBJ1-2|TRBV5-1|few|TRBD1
CASSLPGGVYGYTF
TGCGCCAGCAGCTTGCCAGGGGGCGTCTATGGCTACACCTTC
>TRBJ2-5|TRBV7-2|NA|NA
CASSSQGAVRETQYF
TGTGCCAGCAGCTCCCAAGGGGCGGTCAGAGAGACCCAGTACTTC
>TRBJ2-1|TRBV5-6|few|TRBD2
CASSFYGTSGSNEQFF
TGTGCCAGCAGCTTTTACGGGACTAGCGGCTCTAATGAGCAGTTCTTC
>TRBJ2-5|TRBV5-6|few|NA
CASSLAGRGRTETQYF
TGTGCCAGCAGCTTGGCCGGGCGGGGGCGGACAGAGACCCAGTACTTC
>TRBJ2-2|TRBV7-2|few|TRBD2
CASSPLTSGGGTGELFF
TGTGCCAGCAGCCCCCTAACTAGCGGGGGAGGTACCGGGGAGCTGTTTTTT
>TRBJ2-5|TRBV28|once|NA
CASSPGGGGLETQYF
TGTGCCAGCAGCCCCGGAGGGGGGGGATTGGAGACCCAGTACTTC
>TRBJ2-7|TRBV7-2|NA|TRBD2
CASSALGGSSGEQYF
TGTGCCAGCAGCGCCCTGGGGGGGTCATCGGGGGAGCAGTACTTC
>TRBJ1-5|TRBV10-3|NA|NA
CAISDPGLSNQPQHF
TGTGCCATCAGTGACCCGGGGTTAAGTAATCAGCCCCAGCATTTT
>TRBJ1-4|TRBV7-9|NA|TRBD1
CATGQGLTNEKLFF
TGTGCCACCGGACAGGGTCTTACTAATGAAAAACTGTTTTTT
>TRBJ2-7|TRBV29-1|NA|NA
CSVVPGLYEQYF
TGCAGCGTTGTCCCGGGACTCTACGAGCAGTACTTC
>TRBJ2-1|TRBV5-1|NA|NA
CASSLAQGYNEQFF
TGCGCCAGCAGCTTGGCGCAGGGGTACAATGAGCAGTTCTTC
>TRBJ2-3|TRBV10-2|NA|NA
CASSVTSTDTQYF
TGCGCCAGCAGCGTTACTAGCACAGATACGCAGTATTTT
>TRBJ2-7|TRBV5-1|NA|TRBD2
CASSAPGTSVNEQYF
TGCGCCAGCAGCGCACCCGGGACTAGCGTCAACGAGCAGTACTTC
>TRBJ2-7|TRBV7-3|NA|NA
CASSFSGGYEQYF
TGTGCCAGCAGCTTCTCCGGGGGCTACGAGCAGTACTTC
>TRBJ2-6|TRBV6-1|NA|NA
CASKDSFSGANVLTF
TGTGCCAGCAAGGACAGTTTCTCTGGGGCCAACGTCCTGACTTTC
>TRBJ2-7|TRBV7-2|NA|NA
CASAEGGVKDYEQYF
TGTGCCAGCGCGGAAGGGGGGGTTAAGGACTACGAGCAGTACTTC
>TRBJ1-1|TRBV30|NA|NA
CACGRSEAFF
TGTGCCTGTGGGCGTTCTGAAGCTTTCTTT
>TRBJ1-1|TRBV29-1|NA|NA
CSASLFSTEAFF
TGCAGCGCTAGTCTTTTCAGCACTGAAGCTTTCTTT
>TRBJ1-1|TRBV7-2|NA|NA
CASSYKLQGYTEAFF
TGTGCCAGCAGCTACAAGTTACAGGGATACACTGAAGCTTTCTTT
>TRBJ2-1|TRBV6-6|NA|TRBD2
CASSYPSGGVRNEQFF
TGTGCCAGCAGTTACCCTAGCGGGGGGGTCCGTAATGAGCAGTTCTTC
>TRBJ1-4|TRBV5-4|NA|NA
CASSFGLLNEKLFF
TGTGCCAGCAGCTTTGGCCTTTTAAATGAAAAACTGTTTTTT
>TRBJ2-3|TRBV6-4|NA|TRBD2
CASSPGTSGTDTQYF
TGTGCCAGCAGTCCCGGGACTAGTGGAACAGATACGCAGTATTTT
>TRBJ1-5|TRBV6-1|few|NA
CASSGGVKSNQPQHF
TGTGCCAGCAGTGGGGGGGTAAAGAGCAATCAGCCCCAGCATTTT
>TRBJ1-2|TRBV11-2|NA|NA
CASSATRQANYGYTF
TGTGCCAGCAGCGCGACAAGGCAAGCTAACTATGGCTACACCTTC
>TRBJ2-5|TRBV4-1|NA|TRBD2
CASSQELAGRETQYF
TGCGCCAGCAGCCAAGAACTAGCGGGGAGGGAGACCCAGTACTTC
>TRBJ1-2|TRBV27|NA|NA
CASSPMIPGGYTF
TGTGCCAGCAGTCCGATGATCCCGGGGGGCTACACCTTC
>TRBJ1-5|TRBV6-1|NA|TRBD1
CASTGTGIQPQHF
TGTGCCAGCACGGGGACAGGGATACAGCCCCAGCATTTT
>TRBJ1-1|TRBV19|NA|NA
CATLWRAEAFF
TGTGCCACCCTGTGGAGGGCTGAAGCTTTCTTT
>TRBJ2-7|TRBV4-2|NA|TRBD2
CASSQLAGGVDEQYF
TGTGCCAGCAGCCAACTAGCGGGGGGCGTGGACGAGCAGTACTTC